Listed here are 27 T cell receptor beta chains from one sample, sequenced in a study of TIL therapy for anti-PD-1-resistant metastatic lung cancer. This was the immunoSEQ v3 assay. Here immunoSEQ multiplex PCR was the method, and the copy in TCRdb shows in-frame clones only, minus some. The sample shows about 32,000 clones, 74% of them seen only once. Time point described: pre-treatment sample, taken before nivolumab and TIL therapy. The starting material was blood, obtained at baseline. These receptors originate from a woman between 30 and 80 years old with non-small cell lung cancer.

This chain's CDR3 is CASSRSGSAFTQYF. The CDR3 DNA reads TGTGCCAGCAGCCGGTCCGGTTCGGCTTTTACGCAGTATTTT. This chain uses TRBV5-6 with TRBJ2-3; D call uncertain. CDR3 length equals 14 residues. Germline CDR1 is SGHDT and CDR2 is YYEEEE. V lost 4 bases to trimming and J lost 8 bases, with 17 bases between them.

V is TRBV2 and J is TRBJ1-2; tentatively, D is TRBD1 (5 bases). The CDR3 sequence is 14 residues long. In germline, CDR1 is SNHLY, CDR2 FYNNEI. Trimming pared 7 bases from V and 0 bases from J, leaving 12 bases between. The chain's CDR3 is CASTADRANYGYTF. CDR3 in DNA: TGTGCCAGCACTGCCGACAGAGCTAACTATGGCTACACCTTC.

The rearrangement links TRBV2 to TRBJ2-3; maybe TRBD2 (7 bases). V dropped 3 bases and J dropped 3 bases, with 16 bases sitting between them. The CDR3 length is 16 residues. Looked up from germline, CDR1 is SNHLY and CDR2 is FYNNEI. Here the CDR3 reads CASSDRQGRGTDTQYF. CDR3 sequence (DNA): TGTGCCAGCAGTGACCGGCAGGGGCGGGGGACAGATACGCAGTATTTT. Drawing the rest from reference TRBV2 and TRBJ2-3, the complete variable domain is EPEVTQTPSHQVTQMGQEVILRCVPISNHLYFYWYRQILGQKVEFLVSFYNNEISEKSEIFDDQFSVERPDGSNFTLKIRSTKLEDSAMYFCASSDRQGRGTDTQYFGPGTRLTVL.

This clone was found a few times. This chain connects TRBV7-9 to TRBJ2-1; 7 bases align to TRBD2. With 3 bases clipped from V and 4 bases from J, the junction kept 6 bases outside the gene matches. Germline CDR1 and CDR2: SEHNR and FQNEAQ (reference sequence). The CDR3 runs 15 residues. CDR3 nucleotides: TGTGCCAGCAGCTTTACTGGGGAGGGGTACAATGAGCAGTTCTTC. Translation: CASSFTGEGYNEQFF.

V and J are TRBV18 and TRBJ1-2; 7 bases map to TRBD1. The CDR3 consists of 14 residues. V shed 2 bases and J 4 bases; nucleotides not matched to a gene: 4. Per the germline V gene, CDR1 is KGHSH and CDR2 is LQKENI. The CDR3 DNA is TGTGCCAGCTCACCATCGGGACAGAGCTATGGCTACACCTTC. Translated: CASSPSGQSYGYTF. Supplemented by reference TRBV18 and TRBJ1-2, the full variable domain reads NAGVMQNPRHLVRRRGQEARLRCSPMKGHSHVYWYRQLPEEGLKFMVYLQKENIIDESGMPKERFSAEFPKEGPSILRIQQVVRGDSAAYFCASSPSGQSYGYTFGSGTRLTVV.

This chain joins TRBV7-6 and TRBJ2-7; 8 positions match TRBD1. J lost 2 bases, V lost 5 bases, and 2 bases had no gene match. The CDR3 spans 13 residues. Germline CDR1 and CDR2: SGHVS and FNYEAQ. The CDR3: CASSRTGPYEQYF. The CDR3 DNA follows: TGTGCCAGCAGCCGGACAGGGCCCTACGAGCAGTACTTC.

J is TRBJ1-1 and V is TRBV7-6; D unresolved. The CDR3 length is 14 residues. Germline loops: CDR1 SGHVS, CDR2 FNYEAQ. V dropped 2 bases and J dropped 3 bases, with 10 bases sitting between them. The CDR3 protein is CASSLSPSDTEAFF. The CDR3 region has the DNA TGTGCCAGCAGCTTATCCCCGTCAGACACTGAAGCTTTCTTT. Drawing the rest from reference TRBV7-6 and TRBJ1-1, the complete variable domain is GAGVSQSPRYKVTKRGQDVALRCDPISGHVSLYWYRQALGQGPEFLTYFNYEAQQDKSGLPNDRFSAERPEGSISTLTIQRTEQRDSAMYRCASSLSPSDTEAFFGQGTRLTVV.

The chain joins TRBV6-1 to TRBJ2-7, with TRBD2 matching 8 bases. CDR3 length equals 15 residues. The V and J ends lost 7 bases and 5 bases, in that order; junction bases with no gene match: 13. Germline V gene lookup returns CDR1 MNHNS and CDR2 SASEGT. Here the CDR3 DNA reads TGTGCCAGCACCCCTTCAGCGGGAGCATCCCACGAGCAGTACTTC. It translates to CASTPSAGASHEQYF.

This chain links TRBV7-9 with TRBJ2-7; 10 positions match TRBD2. V dropped 3 bases and J dropped 1; count of bases not matched to a gene: 12. Germline CDR1 is SEHNR and CDR2 is FQNEAQ (reference sequence). The CDR3 has 18 residues. In DNA, the CDR3 is TGTGCCAGCAGCTTGGCTAGCGGGAGCCAGGGCCGGTCCTACGAGCAGTACTTC. Amino acid sequence: CASSLASGSQGRSYEQYF.

The chain links TRBV6-6 to TRBJ1-2; maybe TRBD1 (5 bases). This CDR3 region has 16 residues. Germline V gene sequence: CDR1 MNHNY, CDR2 SVGAGI (reference sequence). With 6 bases removed from V and 1 base from J, the gap between germline ends came to 18 bases. The CDR3 nucleotides are TGTGCCAGCAGCTCAACCCGGGACCCTGTTAACTATGGCTACACCTTC. Amino acid sequence: CASSSTRDPVNYGYTF.

The chain links TRBV7-6 to TRBJ1-2, with 9 bases matching TRBD1. CDR3 length equals 13 residues. Per the germline V gene, CDR1 is SGHVS and CDR2 is FNYEAQ. The junction had 4 bases not matched to a gene; V was cut back by 5 bases and J by 6 bases. The CDR3, as DNA: TGTGCCAGCAGCCAACAGGGGGCCGATGGCTACACCTTC. Translating it yields CASSQQGADGYTF.

V and J are TRBV19 and TRBJ2-1, with no clear D. The germline V gene encodes CDR1 LNHDA and CDR2 SQIVND (reference sequence). The length of the CDR3 is 11 residues. Trimming removed 6 bases from V and 4 bases from J, with 4 bases in between. In nucleotides, the CDR3 is TGTGCCAGTAGAACTTACAATGAGCAGTTCTTC. Protein sequence: CASRTYNEQFF.

The chain has TRBV2 and TRBJ2-3, with D unclear. This CDR3 region has 15 residues. V was cut by 4 bases and J by 2 bases, with 13 bases left in between. CDR1 and CDR2 from the germline V gene are SNHLY and FYNNEI. The CDR3 bases are TGTGCCAGCAGTGCTTTCGCAAAATACACAGATACGCAGTATTTT. Its protein is CASSAFAKYTDTQYF.

The J gene is TRBJ2-3, the V gene TRBV19; possible D gene TRBD2, 6 bases. The CDR3 extends over 15 amino acids. V lost 5 bases, J lost 1 base, and 13 bases lay in between. In germline, CDR1 is LNHDA, CDR2 SQIVND (reference sequence). The CDR3 protein is CASSLTRLGTDTQYF. Here the CDR3 DNA reads TGTGCCAGTAGTTTGACTAGACTAGGCACAGATACGCAGTATTTT.

The genes are TRBV11-1 and TRBJ2-1; D call uncertain. V was cut by 2 bases and J by 8 bases, with 19 bases left in between. CDR1 is SGHAT and CDR2 is FQDESV in the germline V gene (reference sequence). The CDR3 loop spans 16 amino acids. Here the CDR3 reads CASSLPSQRRSHEQFF. The CDR3 nucleotides are TGTGCCAGCAGCTTACCGAGCCAGAGAAGGTCCCATGAGCAGTTCTTC.

This clone was detected only a few times. The chain links TRBV7-9 to TRBJ1-4; TRBD1 matches at 10 bases. The CDR3 loop spans 12 amino acids. V was pared by 5 bases and J by 13 bases, with 4 bases of the junction left unmatched. Germline-derived CDR1 and CDR2 are SEHNR and FQNEAQ (reference sequence). Here the CDR3 reads CASSDRTGGLFF. The CDR3 DNA reads TGTGCCAGCAGCGACCGGACAGGGGGACTGTTTTTT.

The chain links TRBV6-1 to TRBJ1-5; possibly TRBD1 for D (6 bases). CDR1 and CDR2 (germline): MNHNS, SASEGT. Trimming took 2 bases from V and 5 from J, leaving 13 bases between them. This CDR3 region has 15 residues. The CDR3 nucleotides are TGTGCCAGCAGTGAAATATCCAGGGGAGATCAGCCCCAGCATTTT. This encodes CASSEISRGDQPQHF.

This clone was observed a single time. The V and J genes are TRBV7-8 and TRBJ2-3; a weak D match, TRBD1 (7 bases). The V and J ends lost 4 bases and 5 bases respectively, with 19 bases between them. Germline assignment: CDR1 SGHVS and CDR2 FQNEAQ. The CDR3 contains 16 residues. The CDR3 DNA follows: TGTGCCAGCAGCTCTAAAGGGAGCAGGGGGGAAGATACGCAGTATTTT. As protein: CASSSKGSRGEDTQYF.

V and J are TRBV7-9 and TRBJ2-7; TRBD2 might be the D (6 bases). V lost 3 bases and J lost 5, with 14 bases in between. There are 14 residues in the CDR3. CDR1 is SEHNR and CDR2 is FQNEAQ in the germline V gene (reference sequence). Here the CDR3 DNA reads TGTGCCAGCAGCTTTACCGGGAGAACCCACGAGCAGTACTTC. It translates to CASSFTGRTHEQYF.

This clone was observed a handful of times. J is TRBJ2-7 and V is TRBV14; tentative D call: TRBD2 (5 bases). V was shortened by 1 base and J by 4 bases, with 11 bases between the two germline ends. The CDR3 contains 14 residues. Per germline, CDR1 SGHDN and CDR2 FVKESK. This CDR3 is CASSQGAAAYEQYF. The CDR3 nucleotides read TGTGCCAGCAGCCAAGGGGCAGCGGCATACGAGCAGTACTTC.

This chain links TRBV6-5 with TRBJ1-1; no reliable D call. V was trimmed by 0 bases and J by 0 bases, leaving 11 bases between them. The CDR3 consists of 16 residues. Germline CDR1 reads MNHEY; CDR2 reads SVGAGI. CDR3 nucleotide sequence: TGTGCCAGCAGTTACTCTGGGGAACTCATGAACACTGAAGCTTTCTTT. Translating gives CASSYSGELMNTEAFF.

This clone was seen only once. The chain uses TRBV5-1 and TRBJ2-3, with TRBD2 matching over 8 bases. The J segment lost 4 bases and the V segment lost 1 base, leaving 11 bases of the junction unmatched. CDR3 length equals 17 residues. Germline CDR1 reads SGHRS; CDR2 reads YFSETQ. CDR3 protein: CASSLNPGGSAADTQYF. In DNA form, the CDR3 reads TGCGCCAGCAGCTTGAATCCGGGAGGGAGTGCGGCAGATACGCAGTATTTT.

This clone was counted a single time. The chain employs TRBV4-2 and TRBJ2-2, with 7 bases fitting TRBD2. Germline CDR1 LGHNA, CDR2 YNFKEQ. The CDR3 spans 19 residues. V shed 4 bases, J shed 2 bases, and the junction held 16 bases outside the gene matches. This CDR3 reads CASSPLQRGLVSNTGELFF. Written as DNA, the CDR3 is TGTGCCAGCAGCCCACTCCAGCGGGGCCTCGTCAGTAACACCGGGGAGCTGTTTTTT.

The chain carries TRBV7-2 and TRBJ1-4, with 7 bases matching TRBD1. V was clipped by 4 bases and J by 3 bases; unmatched bases: 5. The CDR3 contains 15 residues. Germline CDR1 and CDR2: SGHTA and FQGNSA. Here the CDR3 DNA reads TGTGCCAGCAGCTCCTCGGGACAGCCTAATGAAAAACTGTTTTTT. Encoded protein: CASSSSGQPNEKLFF.

V is TRBV11-2 and J is TRBJ2-3; 9 bases fit TRBD1. Germline values: CDR1 SGHAT, CDR2 FQNNGV. The CDR3 spans 15 residues. The junction had 10 bases not matched to a gene; V was cut back by 5 bases and J by 7 bases. The CDR3 bases are TGTGCCAGCAGCGCCCGGACAGGGGCCTCCTATACGCAGTATTTT. Encoded protein: CASSARTGASYTQYF.

J is TRBJ1-5 and V is TRBV15; 8 bases fit TRBD1. Germline CDR1 and CDR2: LNHNV and YYDKDF (reference sequence). With V trimmed by 9 bases and J by 3 bases, 7 bases remained unmatched. CDR3 size: 14 residues. The CDR3 DNA reads as TGTGCCACTAAGACAGGGGAAAACAATCAGCCCCAGCATTTT. It codes for CATKTGENNQPQHF.

This clone was seen only once. V and J are TRBV7-6 and TRBJ2-1; perhaps TRBD2 as D (7 bases). Between the trimmed V and J ends, which lost 1 base and 0 bases, there was a span of 10 bases. This CDR3 contains 16 residues. CDR1 SGHVS and CDR2 FNYEAQ come from the germline V gene. CDR3 coding DNA: TGTGCCAGCAGCTTAGAGGGGGGGAGCTCCTACAATGAGCAGTTCTTC. As protein: CASSLEGGSSYNEQFF.